The 2 T cell receptor beta chains given below trace back to one sample, sequenced in a study of control samples from healthy donors and cancer patients. The repertoire was sequenced with immunoSEQ multiplex PCR; TCRdb's copy has only in-frame clones and lacks some. The top ten clones hold roughly 9.4% of a sample with fewer than 150,000 clones, approximately 89% of them seen once. The sample taken for sequencing was blood. The receptors were sampled from a man aged 18-30 years in good health.

The chain joins TRBV5-6 to TRBJ2-2; a possible D gene is TRBD2 (5 bases). Looked up from germline, CDR1 is SGHDT and CDR2 is YYEEEE. The CDR3 is made up of 15 amino acids. Trimming cost V 4 bases and J 3 bases, with 13 bases left between them. The CDR3 coding sequence is TGTGCCAGCAGCGTGGACGGAGGCTACACCGGGGAGCTGTTTTTT. It yields the protein CASSVDGGYTGELFF.

The CDR3 bases are TGTGCCAGCAGTTATGGGACAGGGCTACGGGAGACCCAGTACTTC. Its protein product is CASSYGTGLRETQYF. This chain links TRBV6-5 with TRBJ2-5; TRBD1 agrees at 9 bases. This CDR3 is built from 15 residues. CDR1 is MNHEY and CDR2 is SVGAGI in the germline V gene. J lost 5 bases, V lost 3 bases, and 7 bases had no gene match.